These 24 T cell receptor beta chains came from one sample sequenced in a study of vaccination and CD4 T cells after COVID-19. Described treatment: approximately 9-day PBMC culture with coronavirus spike peptide pools or control peptides (ViraFEST assay). The Oncomine TCR Beta short-read assay sequenced DNA from cultured CD4+ T cells. TCRdb reprocessed the PCR reads with MiXCR, giving one entry per CDR3 protein. The table has about 12,000 distinct CDR3 sequences, approximately 43% seen once; the top ten hold 15%. Their recognized antigens are unknown. Sequencing was done on a sample of CD4+ T cells from blood, cultured in vitro. Receptors were obtained from a human donor who had recovered from COVID-19.

The genes are TRBV15 and TRBJ2-3; 9 nucleotides match TRBD2. Germline V gene sequence: CDR1 LNHNV, CDR2 YYDKDF (reference sequence). CDR3 size: 17 residues. V gave up 2 bases and J gave up 2 bases; unmatched junction bases: 8. The CDR3: CATSRSSLAGSTDTQYF. Here the CDR3 DNA reads TGTGCCACCAGCAGATCCTCGCTAGCGGGGTCCACAGATACGCAGTATTTT. The full variable domain, in which reference TRBV15 and TRBJ2-3 provide the parts outside the CDR3, is DAMVIQNPRYQVTQFGKPVTLSCSQTLNHNVMYWYQQKSSQAPKLLFHYYDKDFNNEADTPDNFQSRRPNTSFCFLDIRSPGLGDTAMYLCATSRSSLAGSTDTQYFGPGTRLTVL.

This clonotype came up a few times. The V and J genes are TRBV19 and TRBJ2-7; 10 bases align to TRBD2. The CDR3 loop spans 13 amino acids. The trim removed 7 bases at V and 3 bases at J, leaving 3 bases unmatched. The germline CDR1 and CDR2 sequences are LNHDA and SQIVND (reference sequence). The chain's CDR3 is CASTGTSDYEQYF. Here the CDR3 DNA reads TGTGCCAGTACCGGGACTAGCGACTACGAGCAGTACTTC.

By its share, this clonotype is large (0.1 to 1%). This rearrangement joins TRBV11-2 to TRBJ2-3; no clear D gene. There are 15 residues in the CDR3. Per the germline V gene, CDR1 is SGHAT and CDR2 is FQNNGV. V lost 4 bases, J lost 1 base, and 12 bases lay in between. The CDR3 spells CASSSVLTRTDTQYF. The CDR3 region has the DNA TGTGCCAGCAGCTCAGTCTTGACACGCACAGATACGCAGTATTTT.

The rearrangement uses TRBV20-1 and TRBJ2-5; 8 nucleotides match TRBD2. CDR1 is DFQATT, CDR2 SNEGSKA, per germline (reference sequence). This CDR3 region has 17 residues. The junction had 11 bases not matched to a gene; V was cut back by 0 bases and J by 2 bases. The CDR3 DNA reads TGCAGTGCTAGAGATGGTACCCAACGCGGGGGGCAAGAGACCCAGTACTTC. It codes for CSARDGTQRGGQETQYF.

This chain uses TRBV7-2 with TRBJ2-7; unclear D gene. Trimming took 5 bases from V and 3 from J, leaving 8 bases between them. The length of the CDR3 is 12 residues. The germline gives CDR1 SGHTA, CDR2 FQGNSA. The CDR3 region has the DNA TGTGCCAGCAGCCATGGGGACTACGAGCAGTACTTC. Its translation: CASSHGDYEQYF. The whole variable domain, filled in from reference TRBV7-2 and TRBJ2-7, reads GAGVSQSPSNKVTEKGKDVELRCDPISGHTALYWYRQSLGQGLEFLIYFQGNSAPDKSGLPSDRFSAERTGGSVSTLTIQRTQQEDSAVYLCASSHGDYEQYFGPGTRLTVT.

The chain is built from TRBV19 and TRBJ1-5; no clear D gene. Germline V lookup: CDR1 LNHDA, CDR2 SQIVND (reference sequence). This CDR3 has 14 residues. The ends were cut back, 3 bases at V and 0 bases at J, with 6 bases in the middle. The CDR3 DNA follows: TGTGCCAGTAGTATTGGGGTTAGCAATCAGCCCCAGCATTTT. The encoded protein is CASSIGVSNQPQHF.

This rearrangement joins TRBV30 to TRBJ2-1; the match to TRBD2 covers 10 bases. The CDR3 is 13 residues long. V was pared by 5 bases and J by 8 bases, with 6 bases of the junction left unmatched. Germline assignment: CDR1 GTSNPN and CDR2 SVGIG (reference sequence). The CDR3 DNA sequence: TGTGCCTGGTCTAGCGGGAGCGTCTATGAGCAGTTCTTC. Protein sequence: CAWSSGSVYEQFF.

The CDR3 loop is CSAHLPAQGGTDTQYF. The CDR3, as DNA: TGCAGTGCTCATTTACCGGCCCAGGGGGGAACAGATACGCAGTATTTT. The chain has TRBV20-1 and TRBJ2-3; TRBD1 might be the D (7 bases). V lost 5 bases, J lost 3 bases, and 21 bases lay in between. The CDR3 consists of 16 residues. CDR1 DFQATT and CDR2 SNEGSKA come from the germline V gene (reference sequence).

The rearrangement joins TRBV14 to TRBJ2-2, with D possibly TRBD2 on 6 matching bases. The CDR3 runs 16 residues. Deletions cut 1 base from V and 4 bases from J, with 13 bases between. CDR1 is SGHDN, CDR2 FVKESK, per germline. CDR3 DNA sequence: TGTGCCAGCAGCCAAGCGGTAGGGCGGGGCACCGGGGAGCTGTTTTTT. It yields the protein CASSQAVGRGTGELFF.

This clonotype was seen a few times. CDR3 amino acids: CASSRDRGLTYSNQPQHF. In DNA, the CDR3 is TGTGCCAGTAGCCGGGACAGGGGACTTACCTATAGCAATCAGCCCCAGCATTTT. The genes are TRBV19 and TRBJ1-5; 10 bases map to TRBD1. Germline V gene data show CDR1 as LNHDA and CDR2 as SQIVND (reference sequence). Unmatched junction bases numbered 11, after V lost 6 bases and J lost 0 bases. There are 18 residues in the CDR3. Full variable domain (rest looked up from reference TRBV19 and TRBJ1-5): DGGITQSPKYLFRKEGQNVTLSCEQNLNHDAMYWYRQDPGQGLRLIYYSQIVNDFQKGDIAEGYSVSREKKESFPLTVTSAQKNPTAFYLCASSRDRGLTYSNQPQHFGDGTRLSIL.

The V and J genes are TRBV6-5 and TRBJ1-1; tentative D call: TRBD1 (5 bases). Germline-derived CDR1 and CDR2 are MNHEY and SVGAGI. Trimming stripped 0 bases from V and 0 bases from J, with 8 bases between. This CDR3 region has 15 residues. The DNA for the CDR3 is TGTGCCAGCAGTTACTCTAGCAGGGTGAACACTGAAGCTTTCTTT. It codes for CASSYSSRVNTEAFF.

The CDR3 protein is CASSMAWGADTIYF. The CDR3, as DNA: TGTGCCAGTAGTATGGCTTGGGGAGCAGACACCATATATTTT. V and J are TRBV19 and TRBJ1-3, with unresolved D. The V end lost 3 bases, the J end lost 8 bases, and 14 bases lay between the germline ends. CDR3 length: 14 residues. Germline V gives CDR1 LNHDA, CDR2 SQIVND (reference sequence).

The chain carries TRBV30 and TRBJ2-7; D unresolved. Trimming pared 2 bases from V and 0 bases from J, leaving 5 bases between. CDR1 and CDR2 from the germline V gene are GTSNPN and SVGIG (reference sequence). This CDR3 region has 12 residues. This CDR3 reads CAWSTGSYEQYF. CDR3 DNA: TGTGCCTGGAGTACGGGCTCCTACGAGCAGTACTTC.

V usage is TRBV19 and J usage is TRBJ1-1; 7 nucleotides match TRBD1. Unmatched junction bases numbered 7, after V lost 11 bases and J lost 10 bases. The CDR3 has 10 residues. Germline loops: CDR1 LNHDA, CDR2 SQIVND (reference sequence). As DNA, the CDR3 is TGTGCCTCAAAGGAGGGGGCAGCTTTCTTT. Amino acids: CASKEGAAFF. The variable domain in full, completed from reference TRBV19 and TRBJ1-1, reads DGGITQSPKYLFRKEGQNVTLSCEQNLNHDAMYWYRQDPGQGLRLIYYSQIVNDFQKGDIAEGYSVSREKKESFPLTVTSAQKNPTAFYLCASKEGAAFFGQGTRLTVV.

The chain carries TRBV20-1 and TRBJ2-3; no reliable D call. The germline V and J ends were trimmed by 3 bases and 2 bases, with 12 bases remaining between them. The germline gives CDR1 DFQATT, CDR2 SNEGSKA (reference sequence). The CDR3 consists of 14 residues. In DNA form, the CDR3 reads TGCAGTGCTAGCGTTACCGCTACCACAGATACGCAGTATTTT. Protein sequence: CSASVTATTDTQYF.

This clonotype was counted a few times. The rearrangement uses TRBV11-1 and TRBJ2-7, with 9 bases lining up with TRBD1. Germline V gene lookup returns CDR1 SGHAT and CDR2 FQDESV (reference sequence). The CDR3 sequence is 19 residues long. The junction had 18 bases not matched to a gene; V was cut back by 5 bases and J by 1 base. The CDR3 DNA sequence: TGTGCCAGCAGCAACCGGGACAGGGTGGCCTCGTCCCGTTCCTACGAGCAGTACTTC. Translating it yields CASSNRDRVASSRSYEQYF. The full variable domain, with the rest looked up from reference TRBV11-1 and TRBJ2-7, is EAEVAQSPRYKITEKSQAVAFWCDPISGHATLYWYRQILGQGPELLVQFQDESVVDDSQLPKDRFSAERLKGVDSTLKIQPAELGDSAMYLCASSNRDRVASSRSYEQYFGPGTRLTVT.

The chain recombines TRBV12-3 or TRBV12-4 with TRBJ2-3, with D possibly TRBD2 on 6 matching bases. CDR3 length: 15 amino acids. The V end lost 2 bases, the J end lost 0 bases, and 9 bases lay between the germline ends. The CDR3 here is CASSLYGTSTDTQYF. CDR3 in DNA: TGTGCCAGCAGTTTATACGGGACTAGCACAGATACGCAGTATTTT.

This clonotype was counted only a few times. CDR3: CASSLRGTGATDTQYF. The CDR3 DNA reads TGTGCCAGCAGCTTAAGGGGGACAGGGGCCACAGATACGCAGTATTTT. The V and J genes are TRBV7-3 and TRBJ2-3; 10 positions match TRBD1. This CDR3 comprises 16 residues. Looked up from germline, CDR1 is SGHTA and CDR2 is FQGTGA. V trimming: 1 base; J trimming: 2 bases; junction bases outside the gene matches: 3.

The J gene is TRBJ2-5, the V gene TRBV7-2; D not resolved. The CDR3 runs to 13 residues. Germline CDR1 reads SGHTA; CDR2 reads FQGNSA. V gave up 0 bases and J gave up 1 base, with 3 bases separating them. Here the CDR3 reads CASSLASQETQYF. The CDR3 bases are TGTGCCAGCAGCTTAGCGTCCCAAGAGACCCAGTACTTC.

The genes are TRBV28 and TRBJ2-7; TRBD1 matches at 7 bases. The CDR3 consists of 15 residues. V trimming: 5 bases; J trimming: 2 bases; junction bases outside the gene matches: 9. From germline, CDR1 is MDHEN and CDR2 SYDVKM. The CDR3 region is CASSLQGPTAYEQYF. The CDR3, as DNA: TGTGCCAGCAGTCTACAGGGGCCAACAGCCTACGAGCAGTACTTC.

This clonotype was recorded a few times. The chain links TRBV4-1 to TRBJ2-3, with 9 bases aligning to TRBD2. CDR3 length equals 19 residues. Germline V lookup: CDR1 MGHRA, CDR2 YSYEKL. V trimming: 3 bases; J trimming: 2 bases; junction bases outside the gene matches: 15. The CDR3 DNA follows: TGCGCCAGCAGCCAGCCCGCCGGGGCGGCGGGAGGGTCCACAGATACGCAGTATTTT. Its translation is CASSQPAGAAGGSTDTQYF.

J is TRBJ2-7 and V is TRBV12-3 or TRBV12-4; D tentatively fits TRBD1 or TRBD2 (5 bases each). Trimming shortened V by 7 bases and J by 8 bases, and 18 bases separated the two germline ends. The CDR3 contains 13 residues. The CDR3 DNA reads TGTGCCAGCACGGACACCGCCCCGGGGAAGCAGTACTTC. It is translated as CASTDTAPGKQYF.

This sequence joins TRBV14 and TRBJ2-3; D is perhaps TRBD2 (5 bases). Trimming left V 5 bases short and J 2 bases short, with 14 bases between. Germline V gene sequence: CDR1 SGHDN, CDR2 FVKESK. CDR3 length: 15 residues. DNA for the CDR3: TGTGCCAGCAGCTCTACACTAGGAATCACAGATACGCAGTATTTT. Translation gives CASSSTLGITDTQYF.

The chain's CDR3 is CASLGRDRVSYEQYF. The CDR3 DNA sequence: TGTGCCAGCCTGGGACGGGACAGGGTTTCTTACGAGCAGTACTTC. The chain combines TRBV28 with TRBJ2-7; 9 bases fit TRBD1. The length of the CDR3 is 15 residues. The J segment lost 4 bases and the V segment lost 8 bases, leaving 12 bases of the junction unmatched. Germline assignment: CDR1 MDHEN and CDR2 SYDVKM.